The entry below gives a single T cell receptor (beta chain) sequence along with its context. What it binds is unknown. The sample originates from a study of naive and memory T cell subsets. V was trimmed by 4 bases and J by 0 bases, leaving 3 bases between them. The CDR3 length is 12 residues. CDR1 and CDR2 (germline): SEHNR, FQNEAQ (reference sequence). The beta constant-region primer was an equimolar mix of two oligonucleotides covering TRBC1 and TRBC2. Nested alpha and beta constant-region primers with the SP2 primer drove four PCR rounds on ligated cDNA. One entry per CDR3 protein, called by TCRdb with MiXCR from the UMI-ligation and nested PCR reads. The profile shows roughly 97,000 distinct CDR3 sequences, roughly 15% of them singletons. General observations from the study: From naive to CM, EM and EMRA, diversity decreased and Gini increased. A few larger clonotypes appeared in naive repertoires, especially CD8, possibly memory cells re-expressing CD45RA.

Material for sequencing was naive CD8+ T cells from blood. J is TRBJ1-1 and V is TRBV7-9; D not resolved. This receptor was obtained from a human donor in good health. The CDR3 here is CASSSMNTEAFF. The DNA for the CDR3 is TGTGCCAGCAGCTCGATGAACACTGAAGCTTTCTTT. Combining the CDR3 with reference TRBV7-9 and TRBJ1-1 gives the whole variable domain DTGVSQNPRHKITKRGQNVTFRCDPISEHNRLYWYRQTLGQGPEFLTYFQNEAQLEKSRLLSDRFSAERPKGSFSTLEIQRTEQGDSAMYLCASSSMNTEAFFGQGTRLTVV.